These T cell receptor beta chains were read from a single sample in a study of PD-L1 blockade in urothelial cancer. Sequencing used immunoSEQ multiplex PCR; TCRdb keeps in-frame clones, though not all of them. The sample includes under 120,000 clones, about 85% seen only once; the top ten take 2% to 3%. The sequencing used PBMCs, collected around atezolizumab (anti-PD-L1) treatment. Receptor source: a middle-aged man with urothelial cancer. The CDR3 runs from the conserved cysteine through the conserved F or W. Each record gives: J gene, V gene, D gene, clone size, CDR3 protein, CDR3 DNA. A D gene is named only where the DNA matches it firmly. Clone size is not always given. Where it is, it says once, few, many or a class for expanded clones.

TRBJ1-1 | TRBV19 | TRBD1 | - | CASSTAGQGAEAFF | TGTGCCAGTAGTACCGCGGGACAGGGGGCGGAAGCTTTCTTT
TRBJ2-1 | TRBV6-5 | TRBD1 | - | CASTSTGVYSEQFF | TGTGCCAGCACCTCGACAGGGGTCTATAGTGAGCAGTTCTTC
TRBJ2-7 | TRBV27 | TRBD2 | once | CASSPASGGLYEQYF | TGTGCCAGCAGTCCCGCTAGCGGAGGTCTCTACGAGCAGTACTTC
TRBJ2-7 | TRBV19 | TRBD2 | - | CASSIVGLREQYF | TGTGCCAGTAGTATTGTGGGACTAAGGGAGCAGTACTTC
TRBJ1-4 | TRBV18 | - | many | CASSPRGHEGEKLFF | TGTGCCAGCTCACCCCGGGGACACGAAGGGGAAAAACTGTTTTTT
TRBJ2-1 | TRBV5-1 | TRBD2 | - | CASSPGLAGGNEQFF | TGCGCCAGCAGCCCGGGACTAGCGGGAGGAAATGAGCAGTTCTTC
TRBJ2-4 | TRBV9 | TRBD1 | - | CASSVGTGVDIQYF | TGTGCCAGCAGCGTAGGCACAGGGGTAGACATTCAGTACTTC
TRBJ2-5 | TRBV4-2 | TRBD1 | - | CASSQVGQGAFEETQYF | TGTGCCAGCAGTCAAGTGGGACAGGGGGCGTTTGAGGAGACCCAGTACTTC
TRBJ2-2 | TRBV2 | - | - | CASRGQTGELFF | TGTGCCAGCAGGGGGCAGACCGGGGAGCTGTTTTTT
TRBJ1-6 | TRBV19 | - | few | CASTTSDTVNSPLHF | TGTGCCAGTACCACCTCGGACACTGTCAATTCACCCCTCCACTTT
TRBJ2-2 | TRBV6-1 | TRBD1 | - | CASSWTGRNTGELFF | TGTGCCAGCAGTTGGACAGGGCGGAACACCGGGGAGCTGTTTTTT
TRBJ2-1 | TRBV5-6 | TRBD2 | - | CASSLGLAGGGEQFF | TGTGCCAGCAGCTTGGGCCTAGCGGGAGGAGGTGAGCAGTTCTTC
TRBJ1-5 | TRBV19 | - | once | CASSHQQGYQPQHF | TGTGCCAGTAGCCACCAACAGGGCTATCAGCCCCAGCATTTT
TRBJ2-1 | TRBV10-3 | - | - | CAISVGRGSYNEQFF | TGTGCCATCAGTGTGGGGCGCGGCTCCTACAATGAGCAGTTCTTC
TRBJ1-3 | TRBV7-9 | - | - | CASSLPTGTGNTIYF | TGTGCCAGCAGCTTACCCACAGGGACTGGAAACACCATATATTTT
TRBJ2-7 | TRBV4-1 | TRBD1 | - | CASSQGPGTVYEQYF | TGCGCCAGCAGCCAGGGGCCCGGGACAGTCTACGAGCAGTACTTC
TRBJ2-4 | TRBV7-9 | - | few | CASSLPGLAKNIQYF | TGTGCCAGCAGCTTGCCCGGGTTGGCCAAAAACATTCAGTACTTC